This T cell receptor beta chain was found in a study of radiation and T cells in renal cell carcinoma. Time point of the sample: blood 2 weeks post-SBRT. The treatment here: 15 Gy SBRT to primary tumor, nephrectomy 4 weeks later. After SBRT, blood was collected at 2 and 4 weeks, plus baseline. This renal cell carcinoma was of the clear cell type. A remark on this clone: The antigen is undetermined.

Libraries were prepared by immunoSEQ multiplex PCR; TCRdb keeps only in-frame clonotypes and omits some of them. The sample yields more than 100,000 clones, around 90% seen once. Study-wide results and caveats: No pretreatment tumor biopsies were available for baseline clonotypes.

Unmatched junction bases numbered 9, after V lost 3 bases and J lost 3 bases. Germline CDR1 reads GTSNPN; CDR2 reads SVGIG (reference sequence). This CDR3 is 15 amino acids long. The rearrangement links TRBV30 to TRBJ1-2; TRBD1 aligns across 8 bases. The specimen comprised blood, sampled from a patient whose treatment included radiotherapy and nephrectomy. This receptor was obtained from a woman between 65 and 79 years old with renal cell carcinoma. The CDR3, as DNA: TGTGCCTGGAGACCTCTGGACAGGGCAGACTATGGCTACACCTTC. This sequence encodes CAWRPLDRADYGYTF.